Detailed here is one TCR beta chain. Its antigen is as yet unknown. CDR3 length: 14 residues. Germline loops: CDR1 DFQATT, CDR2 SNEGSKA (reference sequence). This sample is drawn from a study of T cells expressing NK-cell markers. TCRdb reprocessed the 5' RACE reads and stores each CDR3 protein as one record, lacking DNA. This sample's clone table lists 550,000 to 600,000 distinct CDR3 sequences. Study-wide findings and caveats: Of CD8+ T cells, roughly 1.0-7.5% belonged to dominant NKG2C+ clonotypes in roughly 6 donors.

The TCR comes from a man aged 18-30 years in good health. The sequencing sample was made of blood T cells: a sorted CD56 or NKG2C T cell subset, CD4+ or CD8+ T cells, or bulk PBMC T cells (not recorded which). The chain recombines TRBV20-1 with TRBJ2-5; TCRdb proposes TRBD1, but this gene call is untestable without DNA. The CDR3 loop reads CSAGDTGGRETQYF.